This T cell receptor beta chain was sequenced in a study of shared clonotypes between healthy human individuals. The CDR3 is 15 amino acids. Trimming took 3 bases from V and 3 from J; bases not matched to a gene: 7. From germline, CDR1 is SGHDT and CDR2 YYEEEE. The protocol was immunoSEQ multiplex PCR, while the TCRdb copy is restricted to in-frame clones and leaves out a portion. The sample includes 2 million to 2.5 million clones, approximately 90% of them seen just once. The receptor was isolated from a man aged 18-30 years in good health. Some clones in this sample may be carry-over from other donors' samples. The source material was naive CD4+ T cells from PBMCs. Subset given: CD45RA+ positively selected. This rearrangement joins TRBV5-6 to TRBJ1-1; 8 positions match TRBD1. CDR3 DNA: TGTGCCAGCAGCTCCCAGGGGGCGGGGGACACTGAAGCTTTCTTT. Residues: CASSSQGAGDTEAFF.